The 5 T cell receptor beta chains listed next were all sequenced from one sample in a study of spatial heterogeneity in lung cancer. Whole-study results and caveats: Within tumors, counts of expanded alpha and beta TCRs tracked tumor mutation counts.

The antigens of these receptors remain unknown. TCRdb itself ran the 5' RACE reads through MiXCR, one entry per CDR3 protein. This sample has 1,200 to 1,500 distinct CDR3 sequences, with approximately 12% found just once. Time point reported: sample taken at primary tumor resection. The sequencing here drew on lung tumor tissue, taken at surgery. These receptor sequences come from a female donor with early-stage non-small cell lung cancer.

This clonotype is termed medium-sized. This beta chain slipped into a library made for alpha chains as a stray read, so its size is not meaningful. The gene calls are TRBV28 and TRBJ2-1; TRBD2 matches at 7 bases. The CDR3 loop spans 18 amino acids. CDR1 is MDHEN, CDR2 SYDVKM, per germline. The trim removed 4 bases at V and 6 bases at J, leaving 18 bases unmatched. CDR3 bases: TGTGCCAGCAGTTCCTCCTTTACTAGCGCCCCCGCCTTCAATGAGCAGTTCTTC. Its protein is CASSSSFTSAPAFNEQFF. The full variable domain, completed using reference TRBV28 and TRBJ2-1, is DVKVTQSSRYLVKRTGEKVFLECVQDMDHENMFWYRQDPGLGLRLIYFSYDVKMKEKGDIPEGYSVSREKKERFSLILESASTNQTSMYLCASSSSFTSAPAFNEQFFGPGTRLTVL.

This clonotype turned up a few times. The size of this beta chain means little, since it is a stray read in a library made for alpha chains. The V call is TRBV5-1, the J call TRBJ2-5, with no clear D. CDR1 is SGHRS, CDR2 YFSETQ, per germline. The CDR3 totals 14 residues. The V gene lost 5 bases and the J gene lost 1 base, with 12 bases spanning the gap. CDR3 protein: CASSSLGSQETQYF. The DNA of the CDR3 is TGCGCCAGCAGTTCATTGGGATCCCAAGAGACCCAGTACTTC.

Comment on this clonotype: The library was prepared for alpha chains; this beta chain is a stray read, so its frequency means little. The V call is TRBV3-1, the J call TRBJ2-7; no reliable D call. Germline V gene sequence: CDR1 LGHDT, CDR2 YNNKEL (reference sequence). V shed 4 bases and J shed 0 bases, with 16 bases lying between them. The CDR3 contains 16 residues. The chain's CDR3 is CASSLLKRSSSYEQYF. The CDR3 DNA follows: TGTGCCAGCAGCCTCCTAAAGCGCTCTAGCTCCTACGAGCAGTACTTC.

Judged by abundance, this clonotype is medium-sized. At one boundary the junction diverges from the germline segment, which might be a read error. Within a library made for alpha chains, this beta chain is off target, and its count is uninformative. The CDR3: CASSTNPGDTQYF. The CDR3 DNA sequence: TGTGCTAGCAGCACAAACCCAGGAGATACGCAGTATTTT. V is TRBV7-7 and J is TRBJ2-3; no reliable D call. This CDR3 is 13 amino acids long. The germline gives CDR1 SSHAT, CDR2 FNYEAQ (reference sequence).

This clonotype is classed as medium-sized. This beta chain is a stray read from a library made for alpha chains; its abundance is not meaningful. The rearrangement links TRBV6-5 to TRBJ1-6; no firm D call. V was clipped by 5 bases and J by 10 bases, with 9 bases between them. The CDR3 is 12 residues long. CDR1 MNHEY and CDR2 SVGAGI come from the germline V gene. Here the CDR3 DNA reads TGTGCCAGCAGTCCCAGGTCCTCACCCCTCCACTTT. Translating gives CASSPRSSPLHF.